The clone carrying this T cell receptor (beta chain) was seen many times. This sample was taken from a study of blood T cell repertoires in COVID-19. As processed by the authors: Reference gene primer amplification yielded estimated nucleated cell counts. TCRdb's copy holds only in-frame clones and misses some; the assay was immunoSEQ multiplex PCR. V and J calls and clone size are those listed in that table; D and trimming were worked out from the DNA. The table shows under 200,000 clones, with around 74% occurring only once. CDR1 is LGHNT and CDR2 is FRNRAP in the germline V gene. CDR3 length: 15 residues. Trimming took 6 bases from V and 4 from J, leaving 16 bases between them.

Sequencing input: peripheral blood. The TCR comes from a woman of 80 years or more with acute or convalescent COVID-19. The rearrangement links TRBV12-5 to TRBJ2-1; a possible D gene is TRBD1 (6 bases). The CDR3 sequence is CASGTGIPLYNEQFF. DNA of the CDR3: TGTGCTAGTGGCACAGGGATCCCATTATACAATGAGCAGTTCTTC. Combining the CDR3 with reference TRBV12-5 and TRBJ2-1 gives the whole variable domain DARVTQTPRHKVTEMGQEVTMRCQPILGHNTVFWYRQTMMQGLELLAYFRNRAPLDDSGMPKDRFSAEMPDATLATLKIQPSEPRDSAVYFCASGTGIPLYNEQFFGPGTRLTVL.